This T cell receptor beta chain was obtained from a study of regulatory T cells in long-lasting Graves disease. On the study more broadly: In persistent Graves' disease, antithyroid drugs had been taken for over 5 years and TSH receptor antibodies stayed positive. Study-wide results and caveats: The study found persistent patients shared more public clonotypes (roughly 3,000) than new patients (about 990). Graves' patients with persistent disease showed TCR diversity lower than patients newly diagnosed. Repertoires from persistent disease leaned toward TRBV28, TRBJ1-2 and TRBJ2-5.

Germline CDR1 is MNHNS and CDR2 is SASEGT. The CDR3 has 15 residues. V was cut by 7 bases and J by 0 bases, with 13 bases left in between. The authors built TCR beta libraries using iRepertoire HTBI primers and Arm-PCR of CDR3 regions. TCRdb passed the multiplex PCR reads through MiXCR, listing each CDR3 protein once. Seen here are over 450,000 distinct CDR3 sequences, about 22% observed once, and the top ten hold about 6.6%. Comments on this clonotype: The antigen remains unidentified.

Noted time point: persistent/refractory GD, antithyroid drugs over 5 years with positive TRAb. The TCR library was made from RNA that had been extracted from PBMCs in TRIzol. The V and J genes are TRBV6-1 and TRBJ1-5; D might be TRBD1 (5 bases). Sequences were derived from peripheral blood mononuclear cells (PBMCs), sampled when the disease was refractory, from a patient treated with antithyroid drugs. This sequence originates from a female donor with Graves disease. The chain's CDR3 is CASTLGLHSNQPQHF. The CDR3 bases are TGTGCCAGCACCCTGGGACTGCATAGCAATCAGCCCCAGCATTTT.